This note documents a single TCR beta chain sequence. As handled by the study authors: Scientists estimated how many nucleated cells there were by amplifying reference gene primers. Profiled with immunoSEQ multiplex PCR; TCRdb holds only in-frame clones, not every one. D and trimming were read from the DNA, whereas the V and J calls and clone size are those reported in that table. The sample shows over 70,000 clones, about 80% of them seen only once. V lost 6 bases to trimming and J lost 6 bases; unmatched junction nucleotides: 2. This CDR3 region has 13 residues. This sample was included in a study of blood T cell repertoires in COVID-19. About the study: The samples span acute and convalescent COVID-19 from the United States, Italy and Spain. Sources were T cells, B-cell-depleted T cells, or PBMCs; the material itself was cDNA or gDNA.

The chain links TRBV12-3 or TRBV12-4 to TRBJ2-7; 13 bases line up with TRBD2. This sequence was found in a woman in her 70s with acute or convalescent COVID-19. Sequencing was performed on peripheral blood. CDR3: CASSGLAGAEQYF. The CDR3 DNA follows: TGTGCCAGCAGCGGACTAGCGGGAGCCGAGCAGTACTTC.